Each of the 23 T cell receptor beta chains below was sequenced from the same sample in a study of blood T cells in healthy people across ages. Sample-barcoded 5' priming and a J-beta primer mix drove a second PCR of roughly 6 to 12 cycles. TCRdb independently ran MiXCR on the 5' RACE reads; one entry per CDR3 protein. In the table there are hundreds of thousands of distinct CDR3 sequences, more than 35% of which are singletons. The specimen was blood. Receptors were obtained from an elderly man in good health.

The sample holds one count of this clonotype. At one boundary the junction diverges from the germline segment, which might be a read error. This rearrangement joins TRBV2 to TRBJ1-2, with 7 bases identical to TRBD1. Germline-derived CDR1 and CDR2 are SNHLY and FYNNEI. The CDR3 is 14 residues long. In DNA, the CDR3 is TGTGCCAGCACTGAACAGGGGCAGGGCGATGGCTACACCTTC. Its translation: CASTEQGQGDGYTF.

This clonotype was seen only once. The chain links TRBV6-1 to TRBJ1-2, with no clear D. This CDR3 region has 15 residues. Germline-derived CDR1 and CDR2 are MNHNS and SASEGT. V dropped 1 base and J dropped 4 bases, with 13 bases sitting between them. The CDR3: CASSEGSTGIYGYTF. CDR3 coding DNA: TGTGCCAGCAGTGAAGGCTCGACGGGGATCTATGGCTACACCTTC.

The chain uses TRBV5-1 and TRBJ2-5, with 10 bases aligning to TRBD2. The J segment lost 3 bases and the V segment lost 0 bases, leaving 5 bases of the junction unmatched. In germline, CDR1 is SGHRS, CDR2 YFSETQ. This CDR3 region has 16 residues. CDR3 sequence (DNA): TGCGCCAGCAGCTTGGGCAGCGGGGGGGCAAAAGAGACCCAGTACTTC. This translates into CASSLGSGGAKETQYF.

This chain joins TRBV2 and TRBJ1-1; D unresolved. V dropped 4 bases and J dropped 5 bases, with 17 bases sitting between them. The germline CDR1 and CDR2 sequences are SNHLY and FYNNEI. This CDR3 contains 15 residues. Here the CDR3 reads CASSVAVNPGTEAFF. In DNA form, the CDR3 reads TGTGCCAGCAGTGTTGCCGTCAACCCGGGAACTGAAGCTTTCTTT.

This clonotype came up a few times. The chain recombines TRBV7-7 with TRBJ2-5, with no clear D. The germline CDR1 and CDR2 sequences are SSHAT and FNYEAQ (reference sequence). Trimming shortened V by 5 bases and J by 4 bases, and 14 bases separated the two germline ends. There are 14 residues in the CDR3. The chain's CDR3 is CASSPLGMGETQYF. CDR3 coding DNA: TGTGCCAGCAGCCCCCTCGGAATGGGAGAGACCCAGTACTTC. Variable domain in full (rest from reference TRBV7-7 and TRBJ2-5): GAGVSQSPRYKVTKRGQDVTLRCDPISSHATLYWYQQALGQGPEFLTYFNYEAQPDKSGLPSDRFSAERPEGSISTLTIQRTEQRDSAMYRCASSPLGMGETQYFGPGTRLLVL.

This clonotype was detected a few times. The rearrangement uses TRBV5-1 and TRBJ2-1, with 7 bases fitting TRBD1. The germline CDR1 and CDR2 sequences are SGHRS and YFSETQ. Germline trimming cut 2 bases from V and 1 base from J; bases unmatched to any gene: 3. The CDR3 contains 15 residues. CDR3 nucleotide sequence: TGCGCCAGCAGCTTAACAGGGGAATCCTACAATGAGCAGTTCTTC. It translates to CASSLTGESYNEQFF. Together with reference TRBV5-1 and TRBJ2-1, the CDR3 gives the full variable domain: KAGVTQTPRYLIKTRGQQVTLSCSPISGHRSVSWYQQTPGQGLQFLFEYFSETQRNKGNFPGRFSGRQFSNSRSEMNVSTLELGDSALYLCASSLTGESYNEQFFGPGTRLTVL.

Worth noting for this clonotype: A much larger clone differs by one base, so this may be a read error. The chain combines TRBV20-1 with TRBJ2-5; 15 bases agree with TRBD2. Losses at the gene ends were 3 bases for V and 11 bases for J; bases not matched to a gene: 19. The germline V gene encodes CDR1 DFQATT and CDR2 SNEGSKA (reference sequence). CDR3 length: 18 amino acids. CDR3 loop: CSARSYGTSGRRNNEQYF. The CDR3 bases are TGCAGTGCTAGGTCGTACGGGACTAGCGGGAGGAGAAACAATGAGCAGTACTTC.

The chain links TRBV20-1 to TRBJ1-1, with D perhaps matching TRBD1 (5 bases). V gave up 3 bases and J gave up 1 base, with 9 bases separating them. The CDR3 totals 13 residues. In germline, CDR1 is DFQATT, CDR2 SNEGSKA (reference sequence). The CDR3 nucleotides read TGCAGTGCTAGCAGGGCACCGAACACTGAAGCTTTCTTT. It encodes CSASRAPNTEAFF.

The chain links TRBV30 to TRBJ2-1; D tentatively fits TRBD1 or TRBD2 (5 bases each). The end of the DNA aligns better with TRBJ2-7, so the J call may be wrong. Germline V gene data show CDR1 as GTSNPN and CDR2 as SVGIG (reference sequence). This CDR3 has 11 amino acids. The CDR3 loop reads CAWGTTYEQYF. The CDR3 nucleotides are TGTGCCTGGGGGACCACCTACGAGCAGTACTTC.

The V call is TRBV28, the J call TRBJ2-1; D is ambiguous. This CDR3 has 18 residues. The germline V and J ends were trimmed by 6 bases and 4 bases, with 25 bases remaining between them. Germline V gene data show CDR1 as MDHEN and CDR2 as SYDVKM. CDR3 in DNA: TGTGCCAGCAGCTCCCCGACGGCCTCATTCTACTCATACAATGAGCAGTTCTTC. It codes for CASSSPTASFYSYNEQFF.

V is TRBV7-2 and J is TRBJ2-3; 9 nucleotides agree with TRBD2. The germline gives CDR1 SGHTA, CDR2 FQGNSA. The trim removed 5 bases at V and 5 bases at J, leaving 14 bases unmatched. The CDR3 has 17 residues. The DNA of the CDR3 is TGTGCCAGCAGCATTAGGTTTAGCGGGAGTCTCGGAGATACGCAGTATTTT. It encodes CASSIRFSGSLGDTQYF.

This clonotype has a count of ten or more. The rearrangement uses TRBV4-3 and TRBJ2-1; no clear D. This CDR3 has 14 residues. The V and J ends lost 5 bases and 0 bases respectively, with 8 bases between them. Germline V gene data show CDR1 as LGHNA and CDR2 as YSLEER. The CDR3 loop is CASSGQRSYNEQFF. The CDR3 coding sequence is TGCGCCAGCAGCGGGCAGCGCTCCTACAATGAGCAGTTCTTC.

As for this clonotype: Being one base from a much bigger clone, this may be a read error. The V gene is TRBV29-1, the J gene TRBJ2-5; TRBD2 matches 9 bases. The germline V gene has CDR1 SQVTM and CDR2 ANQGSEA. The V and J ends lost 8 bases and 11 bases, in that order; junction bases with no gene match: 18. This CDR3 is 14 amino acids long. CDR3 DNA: TGCAGCCTCCGCGGGAGGGATAACTACAATGAGCAGTACTTC. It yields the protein CSLRGRDNYNEQYF.

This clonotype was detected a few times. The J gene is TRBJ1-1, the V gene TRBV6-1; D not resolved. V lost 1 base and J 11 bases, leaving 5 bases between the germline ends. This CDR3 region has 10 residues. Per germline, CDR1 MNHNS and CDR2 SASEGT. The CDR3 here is CASSEVSAFF. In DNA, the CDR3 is TGTGCCAGCAGTGAAGTGTCGGCTTTCTTT.

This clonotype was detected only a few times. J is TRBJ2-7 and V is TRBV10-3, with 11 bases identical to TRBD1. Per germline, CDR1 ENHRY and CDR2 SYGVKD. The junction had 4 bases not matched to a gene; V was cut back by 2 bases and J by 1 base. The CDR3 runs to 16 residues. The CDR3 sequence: CAISENGQGASYEQYF. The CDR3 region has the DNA TGTGCCATCAGTGAGAATGGACAGGGGGCTTCCTACGAGCAGTACTTC.

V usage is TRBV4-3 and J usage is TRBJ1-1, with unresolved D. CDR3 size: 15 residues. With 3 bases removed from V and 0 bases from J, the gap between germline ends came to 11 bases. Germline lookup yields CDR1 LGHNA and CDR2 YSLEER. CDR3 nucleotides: TGCGCCAGCAGCCAGGAGAGACAAATGAACACTGAAGCTTTCTTT. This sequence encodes CASSQERQMNTEAFF.

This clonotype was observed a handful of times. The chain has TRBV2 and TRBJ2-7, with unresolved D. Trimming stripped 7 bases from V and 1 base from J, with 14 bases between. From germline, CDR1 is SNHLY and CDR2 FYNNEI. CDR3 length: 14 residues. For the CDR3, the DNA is TGTGCCAGCACCCGAAGGCGAACTTCCTACGAGCAGTACTTC. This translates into CASTRRRTSYEQYF. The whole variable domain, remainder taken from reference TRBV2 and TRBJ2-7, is EPEVTQTPSHQVTQMGQEVILRCVPISNHLYFYWYRQILGQKVEFLVSFYNNEISEKSEIFDDQFSVERPDGSNFTLKIRSTKLEDSAMYFCASTRRRTSYEQYFGPGTRLTVT.

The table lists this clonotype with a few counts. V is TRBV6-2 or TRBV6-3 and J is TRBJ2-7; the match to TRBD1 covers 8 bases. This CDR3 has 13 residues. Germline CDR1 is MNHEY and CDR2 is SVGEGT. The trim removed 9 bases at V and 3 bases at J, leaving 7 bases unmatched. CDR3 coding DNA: TGTGCCAGTCTCGGACAGGGAGACTACGAGCAGTACTTC. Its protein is CASLGQGDYEQYF.

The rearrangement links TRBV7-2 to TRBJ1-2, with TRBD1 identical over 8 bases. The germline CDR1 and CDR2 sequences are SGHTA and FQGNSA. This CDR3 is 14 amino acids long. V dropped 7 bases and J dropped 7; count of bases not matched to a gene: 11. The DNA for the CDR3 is TGTGCCAGCACCCAGAACCAGGGGGCTTCTGGCTACACCTTC. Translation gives CASTQNQGASGYTF. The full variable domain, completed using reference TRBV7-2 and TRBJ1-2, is GAGVSQSPSNKVTEKGKDVELRCDPISGHTALYWYRQSLGQGLEFLIYFQGNSAPDKSGLPSDRFSAERTGGSVSTLTIQRTQQEDSAVYLCASTQNQGASGYTFGSGTRLTVV.

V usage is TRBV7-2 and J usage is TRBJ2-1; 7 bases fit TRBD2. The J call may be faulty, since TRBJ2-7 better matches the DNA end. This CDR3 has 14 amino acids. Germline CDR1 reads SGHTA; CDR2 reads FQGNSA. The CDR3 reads CASSPRLAYNEQYF. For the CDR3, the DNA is TGTGCCAGCAGCCCCAGACTAGCTTACAATGAGCAGTACTTC.

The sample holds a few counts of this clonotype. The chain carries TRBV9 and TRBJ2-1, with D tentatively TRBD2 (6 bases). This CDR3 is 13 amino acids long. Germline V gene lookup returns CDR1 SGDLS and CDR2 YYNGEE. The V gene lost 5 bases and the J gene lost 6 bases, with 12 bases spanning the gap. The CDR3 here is CASSVSGINEQFF. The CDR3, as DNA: TGTGCCAGCAGTGTTAGCGGTATCAATGAGCAGTTCTTC.

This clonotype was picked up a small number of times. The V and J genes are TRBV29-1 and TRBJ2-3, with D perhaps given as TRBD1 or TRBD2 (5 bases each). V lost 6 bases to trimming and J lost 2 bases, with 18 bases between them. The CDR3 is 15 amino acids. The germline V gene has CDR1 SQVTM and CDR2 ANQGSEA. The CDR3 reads CSVRDGRTNTDTQYF. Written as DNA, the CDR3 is TGCAGCGTCAGGGACGGACGTACCAACACAGATACGCAGTATTTT.

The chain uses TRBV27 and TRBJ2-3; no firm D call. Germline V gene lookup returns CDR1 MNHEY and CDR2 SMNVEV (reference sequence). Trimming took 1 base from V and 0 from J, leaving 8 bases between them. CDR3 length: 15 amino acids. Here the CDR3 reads CASSLWAGSTDTQYF. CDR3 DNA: TGTGCCAGCAGTTTATGGGCAGGCAGCACAGATACGCAGTATTTT.